This entry features one T cell receptor (beta chain) sequence. The source of the sample is a study of blood T cell repertoires in COVID-19. As for the study in general: Both acute and convalescent COVID-19 samples were obtained from the United States, Italy and Spain. PBMCs, B-cell-depleted T cells, or T cells were the source of the cDNA or gDNA that made up the material.

Methods used by the authors: For nucleated cells, counts were estimated from reference gene primer amplification. TCRdb's copy holds only in-frame clones and misses some; the assay was immunoSEQ multiplex PCR. The DNA gave D and trimming, while V, J and clone size come from that table. The sample lists more than 100,000 clones; 87% were seen once. The germline CDR1 and CDR2 sequences are MNHEY and SVGAGI. The ends were cut back, 5 bases at V and 0 bases at J, with 10 bases in the middle. There are 14 residues in the CDR3. The gene calls are TRBV6-5 and TRBJ1-1; D unresolved. Sequenced: peripheral blood. The origin of this receptor is a woman aged 70-85 years with acute or convalescent COVID-19. The CDR3 bases are TGTGCCAGCAGTCCATACAGAGTGAACACTGAAGCTTTCTTT. Translating gives CASSPYRVNTEAFF.